These T cell receptor beta chains were read from a single sample in a study of blood T cell repertoires in COVID-19. The data were produced by immunoSEQ multiplex PCR, yet TCRdb's version contains in-frame clones alone and is incomplete. The sample shows roughly 390,000 clones, about 85% of them seen only once. Material for sequencing was peripheral blood. The receptors derive from a woman aged 18-29 years with acute or convalescent COVID-19. CDR3s include the opening cysteine and the closing phenylalanine or tryptophan. The order of the fields is D gene, J gene, clone size, V gene, CDR3 protein, CDR3 DNA. The D gene is left open where the match is weak. Clone size is not always given. Where it is, it says once, few, many or a class for expanded clones.

TRBD1	TRBJ2-1	once	TRBV5-4	CASSPPQGAPSYNEQFF	TGTGCCAGCAGCCCTCCACAGGGGGCGCCATCCTACAATGAGCAGTTCTTC
-	TRBJ2-7	-	TRBV19	CASSATSSYEQYF	TGTGCCAGTAGTGCCACGAGCTCCTACGAGCAGTACTTC
TRBD1	TRBJ1-2	few	TRBV2	CASRTGDTYGYTF	TGTGCCAGCAGAACAGGGGATACCTATGGCTACACCTTC
-	TRBJ1-6	-	TRBV28	CASTSPRESPLHF	TGTGCCAGCACCTCCCCGAGGGAGTCACCCCTCCACTTT
-	TRBJ1-3	-	TRBV6-1	CASSDPRGAGNTIYF	TGTGCCAGCAGTGACCCGCGGGGAGCCGGAAACACCATATATTTT
-	TRBJ1-1	-	TRBV5-1	CASSTQGRNTEAFF	TGCGCCAGCAGCACACAGGGACGAAACACTGAAGCTTTCTTT
-	TRBJ1-6	few	TRBV14	CASSQDRGASYNSPLHF	TGTGCCAGCAGCCAAGACAGGGGCGCCTCCTATAATTCACCCCTCCACTTT
-	TRBJ1-4	-	TRBV27	CASSRGTFNEKLFF	TGTGCCAGCAGCCGGGGGACGTTCAATGAAAAACTGTTTTTT
-	TRBJ1-2	-	TRBV11-2	CASSFSRDCYGYTF	TGTGCCAGCAGCTTCAGCAGGGATTGCTATGGTTACACCTTC
-	TRBJ2-1	-	TRBV9	CASSVEGGLNEQFF	TGTGCCAGCAGCGTAGAGGGGGGGCTAAATGAGCAGTTCTTC
TRBD2	TRBJ2-1	-	TRBV5-6	CASSSSGTSGYNEQFF	TGTGCCAGCAGCTCGTCCGGGACTAGCGGTTACAATGAGCAGTTCTTC
-	TRBJ2-1	-	TRBV10-2	CASSDRPLSYNEQFF	TGCGCCAGCAGTGATCGTCCTCTCTCCTACAATGAGCAGTTCTTC
-	TRBJ1-6	once	TRBV7-3	CASSSGEGVGSPLHF	TGTGCCAGCAGTAGTGGTGAGGGGGTCGGTTCACCCCTCCACTTT
-	TRBJ1-2	-	TRBV5-6	CASSLYEGPHGYTF	TGTGCCAGCAGCTTGTATGAGGGTCCGCATGGCTACACCTTC
-	TRBJ2-6	-	TRBV5-8	CASSLVQGTYSGANVLTF	TGTGCCAGCAGCTTGGTCCAGGGGACCTACTCTGGGGCCAACGTCCTGACTTTC
TRBD1	TRBJ1-3	-	TRBV7-8	CASSPQDRGIGNTIYF	TGTGCCAGCAGCCCTCAGGACAGGGGGATCGGAAACACCATATATTTT
-	TRBJ2-7	few	TRBV10-3	CAISAKETRLYEQYF	TGTGCCATCAGTGCAAAAGAGACTCGCCTCTACGAGCAGTACTTC
-	TRBJ2-5	once	TRBV10-1	CASSDGQEETQYF	TGCGCCAGCAGTGATGGACAAGAAGAGACCCAGTACTTC
-	TRBJ2-7	-	TRBV15	CATSRAISSIYEQYF	TGTGCCACCAGCAGGGCCATTAGCAGTATCTACGAGCAGTACTTC
TRBD1	TRBJ1-3	-	TRBV4-1	CASSQGQGGGNTIYF	TGCGCCAGCAGCCAAGGACAGGGGGGCGGAAACACCATATATTTT
-	TRBJ1-5	few	TRBV6-5	CASRLYSNQPQHF	TGTGCCAGCAGACTATATAGCAATCAGCCCCAGCATTTT
-	TRBJ1-5	few	TRBV5-1	CASSLEGSSNQPQHF	TGCGCCAGCAGCTTGGAAGGGAGCAGCAATCAGCCCCAGCATTTT